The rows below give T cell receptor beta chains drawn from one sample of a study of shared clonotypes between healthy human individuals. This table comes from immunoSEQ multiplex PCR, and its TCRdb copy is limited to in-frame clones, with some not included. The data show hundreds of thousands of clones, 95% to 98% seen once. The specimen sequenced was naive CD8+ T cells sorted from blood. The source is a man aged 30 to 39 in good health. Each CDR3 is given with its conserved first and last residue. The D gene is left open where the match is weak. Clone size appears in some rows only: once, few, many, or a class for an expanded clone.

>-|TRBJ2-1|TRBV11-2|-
TGTGCCAGCAGCACTCCTTTTGACGGGATTAGGAATGAGCAGTTCTTC
CASSTPFDGIRNEQFF
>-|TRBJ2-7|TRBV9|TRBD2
TGTGCCAGCAGCGTACATTTCGGCGGGAGTCAAGCCGAGCAGTACTTC
CASSVHFGGSQAEQYF
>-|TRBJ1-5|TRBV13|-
TGTGCCAGCAGCTTAGGTGAGTGGGGTCAGCCCCAGCATTTT
CASSLGEWGQPQHF
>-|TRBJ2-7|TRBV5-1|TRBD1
TGCGCCAGCAGCTTGGCCGCGGACAGGACCACCTACGAGCAGTACTTC
CASSLAADRTTYEQYF
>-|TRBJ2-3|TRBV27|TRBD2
TGTGCCAGCAGCTTGATACTAGCGGGAGGGCCAGATACGCAGTATTTT
CASSLILAGGPDTQYF
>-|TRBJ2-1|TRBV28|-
TGTGCCAGCAGTCCCCGGGCTAGCGTCTATCCACACAATGAGCAGTTCTTC
CASSPRASVYPHNEQFF
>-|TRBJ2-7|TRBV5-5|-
TGTGCCAGCCAAATTGGGACGGGACCCTACGAGCAGTACTTC
CASQIGTGPYEQYF
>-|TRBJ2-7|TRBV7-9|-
TGTGCCAGCAGCACTCACCCCGACGAGCAGTACTTC
CASSTHPDEQYF
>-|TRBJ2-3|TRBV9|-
TGTGCCAGCAGCGAGGACAGCGATACGCAGTATTTT
CASSEDSDTQYF
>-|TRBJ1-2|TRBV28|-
TGTGCCAGCAGAGCTCTCGGTGGCTACACCTTC
CASRALGGYTF
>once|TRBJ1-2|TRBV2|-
TGTGCCAGCAGTGAAGTCCAGGGGAACTATGGCTACACCTTC
CASSEVQGNYGYTF
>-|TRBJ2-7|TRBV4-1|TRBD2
TGCGCCAGCAGCCAAGAAGGGTCTGGACTAGCATCCTACGAGCAGTACTTC
CASSQEGSGLASYEQYF
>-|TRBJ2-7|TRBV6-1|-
TGTGCCAGCAGCCTCGGGGCGAGAAGGGGGCAGTACTTC
CASSLGARRGQYF
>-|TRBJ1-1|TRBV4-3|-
TGCGCCAGCAGCCAAGATGACCCACAGGGCTACGACACTGAAGCTTTCTTT
CASSQDDPQGYDTEAFF
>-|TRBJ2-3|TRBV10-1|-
TGCGCCAGCAGTGAAACAGGTTCCACAGATACGCAGTATTTT
CASSETGSTDTQYF
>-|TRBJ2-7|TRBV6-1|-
TGTGCCAGCAGGAGTTACGGGACGGGAGAGCAGTACTTC
CASRSYGTGEQYF
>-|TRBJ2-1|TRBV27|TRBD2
TGTGCCAGCAGTTTCAATCCTTCTAGCGGGCACTACAATGAGCAGTTCTTC
CASSFNPSSGHYNEQFF
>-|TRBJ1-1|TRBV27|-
TGTGCCAGCAGTCCGGGGACTCCTGAAGCTTTCTTT
CASSPGTPEAFF
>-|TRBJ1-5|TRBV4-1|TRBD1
TGCGCCAGCAGCCAAGAGCCCCCCAGGGGGTTGAGCAATCAGCCCCAGCATTTT
CASSQEPPRGLSNQPQHF
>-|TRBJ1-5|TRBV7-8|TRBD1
TGTGCCAGCAGCTCCACAGGGGAGGGACGCAATCAGCCCCAGCATTTT
CASSSTGEGRNQPQHF
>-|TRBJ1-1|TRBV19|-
TGTGCCAGTAGTCCCGCAGTGAACACTGAAGCTTTCTTT
CASSPAVNTEAFF
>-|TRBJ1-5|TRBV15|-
TGTGCCACCAGCAGTGCAGGGGATCACCAGCCCCAGCATTTT
CATSSAGDHQPQHF
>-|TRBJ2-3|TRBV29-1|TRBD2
TGCAGCGTTGATGGAGTAGCGGGAGGTTCAGATACGCAGTATTTT
CSVDGVAGGSDTQYF
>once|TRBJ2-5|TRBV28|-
TGTGCCAGCAGCCCGAACACCCAGGGGACCCAGTACTTC
CASSPNTQGTQYF
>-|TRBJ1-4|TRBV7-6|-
TGTGCCAGCAGCTTAGGCTCGGAGGCAACTAATGAAAAACTGTTTTTT
CASSLGSEATNEKLFF
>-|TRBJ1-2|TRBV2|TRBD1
TGTGCCAGCAGTGGTGGACAGGGTAAAAGCGGCTACACCTTC
CASSGGQGKSGYTF
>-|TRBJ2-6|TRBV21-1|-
TGTGCCAGCCAACAGGGGGCCCGCCCCCCCGACTCTGGGGCCAACGTCCTGACTTTC
CASQQGARPPDSGANVLTF
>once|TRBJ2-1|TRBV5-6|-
TGTGCCAGCAGCCCATGGACTTACAATGAGCAGTTCTTC
CASSPWTYNEQFF
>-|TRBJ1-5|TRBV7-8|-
TGTGCCAGCAGCTTAGCGGGGGAACAGCCCCAGCATTTT
CASSLAGEQPQHF
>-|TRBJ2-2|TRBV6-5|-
TGTGCCAGCAGTTACAGGCAGGGGGGGTTCGGCCGGGAGCTGTTTTTT
CASSYRQGGFGRELFF
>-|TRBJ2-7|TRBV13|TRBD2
TGTGCCAGCAGCTTAGGGCCTAGCGGGTATTACGAGCAGTACTTC
CASSLGPSGYYEQYF
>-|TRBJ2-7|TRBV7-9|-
TGTGCCAGCAGCCCCGAACGAAAGCATCGGTACGAGCAGTACTTC
CASSPERKHRYEQYF
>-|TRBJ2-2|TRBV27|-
TGTGCCAGCAGTTGGAACACCGGGGAGCTGTTTTTT
CASSWNTGELFF
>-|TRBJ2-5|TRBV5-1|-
TGCGCCAGCAGCTTGATGTCGGACCAAGAGACCCAGTACTTC
CASSLMSDQETQYF
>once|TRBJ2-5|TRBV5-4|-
TGTGCCAGCAGCTTGGCTTTTGAGGAACGAGAGACCCAGTACTTC
CASSLAFEERETQYF
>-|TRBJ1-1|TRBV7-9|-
TGTGCCAGCAGCCCTATCCCCGCGGGCACTGAAGCTTTCTTT
CASSPIPAGTEAFF
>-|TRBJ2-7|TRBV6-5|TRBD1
TGTGCCAGCAGTTACCGCTCCGGGACAGGGGGCTACGAGCAGTACTTC
CASSYRSGTGGYEQYF
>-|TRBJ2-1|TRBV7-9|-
TGTGCCAGCAGCCCCCGAGGTGCGCCCCGGGCTGAGCAGTTCTTC
CASSPRGAPRAEQFF
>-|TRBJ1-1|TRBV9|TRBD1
TGTGCCAGCAGCGGGACAGGGGGCACGAGTTTGGCTGAAGCTTTCTTT
CASSGTGGTSLAEAFF
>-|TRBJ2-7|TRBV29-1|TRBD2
TGCAGCGTTGCAGGGCGGGGGGCATTGGACGAGCAGTACTTC
CSVAGRGALDEQYF
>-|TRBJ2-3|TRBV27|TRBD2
TGTGCCAGCAGTTCCTTACTAGCGCTCGGCACAGATACGCAGTATTTT
CASSSLLALGTDTQYF
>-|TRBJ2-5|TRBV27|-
TGTGCCTGCAGAGGGGGGGGCAGAGAGACCCAGTACTTC
CACRGGGRETQYF
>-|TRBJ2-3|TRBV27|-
TGTGCCAGCATCTCCACAGATACGCAGTATTTT
CASISTDTQYF
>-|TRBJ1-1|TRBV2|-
TGTGCCAGCAGTGAAGCGTCGGACCCTGAAGCTTTCTTT
CASSEASDPEAFF
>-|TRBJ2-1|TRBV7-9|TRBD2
TGTGCCAGCAGCGTTAGCGGGAGGGGGAATGAGCAGTTCTTC
CASSVSGRGNEQFF
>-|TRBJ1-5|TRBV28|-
TGTGCCAGCAGTGATCGGGACGGGAATCAGCCCCAGCATTTT
CASSDRDGNQPQHF
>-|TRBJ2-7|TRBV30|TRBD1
TGTGCCTGGAGTGTTAGGGGGACAGAGGTCCCGCTCCGATCCTACGAGCAGTACTTC
CAWSVRGTEVPLRSYEQYF
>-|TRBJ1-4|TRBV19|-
TGTGCCAGTAGTATGACTCGCAGTTATGAAAAACTGTTTTTT
CASSMTRSYEKLFF
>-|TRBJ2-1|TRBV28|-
TGTGCCAGCAGACCTCCGCTTAGGGCTGAGCAGTTCTTC
CASRPPLRAEQFF
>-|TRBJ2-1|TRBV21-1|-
TGTGCCAGCAGCAACCAGGGACCAAATGAGCAGTTCTTC
CASSNQGPNEQFF
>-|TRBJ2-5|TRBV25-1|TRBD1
TGTGCCAGCAGTGGGAACAGGGGGCTGGAGACCCAGTACTTC
CASSGNRGLETQYF
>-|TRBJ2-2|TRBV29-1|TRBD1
TGCAGCGCTACTTCAAGCGGGACAGGGTTGAGGAACACCGGGGAGCTGTTTTTT
CSATSSGTGLRNTGELFF
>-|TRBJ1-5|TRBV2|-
TGTGCCAGCAGTGCCCCAGGGGATGATAGCAATCAGCCCCAGCATTTT
CASSAPGDDSNQPQHF
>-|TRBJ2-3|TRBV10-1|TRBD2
TGCGCCAGCAGTGAGGGAGGCGGGAGAGGAGATACGCAGTATTTT
CASSEGGGRGDTQYF
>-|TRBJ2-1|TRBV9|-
TGTGCCAGCAGCGCCGACTCGGGGAGCGGCTACTACAATGAGCAGTTCTTC
CASSADSGSGYYNEQFF
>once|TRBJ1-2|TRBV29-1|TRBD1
TGCAGCGTGGAGGGACAGGGGCCCAGCACCCCCTATGGCTACACCTTC
CSVEGQGPSTPYGYTF
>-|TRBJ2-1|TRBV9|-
TGTGCCAGCAGCGGAGAGGCGTTGTCTCGAGGCAATGAGCAGTTCTTC
CASSGEALSRGNEQFF
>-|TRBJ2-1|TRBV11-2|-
TGTGCCAGCAGCTTAGGTGCAGGGGCCGACAATGAGCAGTTCTTC
CASSLGAGADNEQFF
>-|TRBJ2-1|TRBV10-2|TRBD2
TGCGCCAGCACTCTACTGCCAGCGGGAGCAGGCAATGAGCAGTTCTTC
CASTLLPAGAGNEQFF
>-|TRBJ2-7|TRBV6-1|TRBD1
TGTGCCAGCAGTGACCCCCTCCGACAGGGGTCCTACGAGCAGTACTTC
CASSDPLRQGSYEQYF